This record looks at one TCR beta chain sequence and its context. This clonotype has a single count. The antigen it recognizes is unknown. One base away there is no much larger clone; base qualities are not given. A single read constitutes weak evidence. This specimen comes from a study of tumor-infiltrating lymphocytes in primary liver carcinoma (dated by TCRdb to the late 2010s). As for the study more broadly: Of the five patients, three men and two women aged 30 to 69 years, four had hepatocellular carcinoma and one had combined HCC and intrahepatic cholangiocarcinoma. The five patients had tumors of stage T1-T3 N0M0, with maximum diameters ranging from roughly 4 to 11 cm. Each sample produced about 3.5 to 8 million productive TCRbeta reads, and read depth showed no significant difference between tissue types. TCRbeta repertoire sequencing, expression microarrays and whole-exome sequencing were combined in the study across five regions of each liver tumor, with adjacent normal tissue and blood also included. A total of 35 specimens from 5 patients went through TCRbeta repertoire sequencing, namely 25 tumor regions, 5 adjacent noncancerous liver tissues and 5 peripheral blood samples. High reproducibility was observed for the technical replicate repertoires, with mean shared-clone rates around 0.89 and correlation coefficients above 0.95.

The CDR3 runs 15 amino acids, cysteine and phenylalanine included. Left in the record is the CDR3 DNA by itself, 45 bases read in frame from the first base. The germline V gene encodes CDR1 SGHVS and CDR2 FQNEAQ. General findings and caveats noted by the study authors: Only the TCR beta chain was sequenced, which likely underestimates true repertoire diversity because unpaired alpha chains were not captured. Repertoire overlap was found to be higher between tumor regions (mean roughly 35%) than between tumor-adjacent (around 17%) or tumor-blood (roughly 15%) pairs, consistent with antigen-driven expansion. A significantly larger repertoire fraction was made up by the top 250 clones in tumors than in blood (p = 0.039). The study included only four to six patients, and the authors note findings should be validated in a larger study. Comparison of CD4+ and CD8+ T cell repertoires was precluded by the use of bulk unsorted samples.

TCRbeta-specific cDNA was reverse-transcribed from 500 ng total RNA using a constant-region primer and ProtoScript II reverse transcriptase. The TCRbeta libraries were prepared through three rounds of nested multiplex PCR following a slightly modified ARM-PCR procedure. Each of the first two PCR rounds ran for approximately 10 cycles and used multiplex TRBV1-TRBV30 forward primers together with a Cbeta reverse primer. A final 25-cycle PCR with Deep VentR polymerase added sample barcodes and Illumina adapters. Before sequencing, amplicons of 200-500 bp were purified from gel using a QIAquick gel extraction kit. TCRbeta amplicons were sequenced on an Illumina HiSeq 2500 with 250-bp paired-end reads. In the source study's methods: Quality trimming of reads was performed with Trimmomatic v0.33, and paired reads were merged with FLASH v1.2.11 so that full CDR3 sequences could be recovered. MiGEC v1.2.1b assigned V, D and J germline segments to the rearranged TCRbeta sequences. Clonotype statistics, along with Shannon-Wiener diversity indices, were calculated using VDJtools v1.0.0. Except for diversity analysis, only the 250 most abundant clonotypes of each sample were used in subsequent analyses to reduce sampling bias. TCRdb reprocessing: public reads trimmed at Q25 with fastp, clones called with MiXCR, in-frame beta chains kept. CDR3 protein sequences are deduplicated, and each keeps its most common genes and DNA. V and J calls and clone size were set by TCRdb, not the authors. Across this sample there are about 37,000 distinct CDR3 sequences, with approximately 71% seen only once. The ten largest clones take up about 35% of the sample.

Without any cell sorting, total RNA and DNA were extracted together from about 19-30 mg of bulk tissue using the AllPrep DNA/RNA mini kit. Four or five patients with histopathologically diagnosed primary liver carcinoma underwent surgical resection in China between late 2015 and 2016. Patients had chronic HBV infection and were treatment-naive at sampling. Fresh tumor and adjacent tissue pieces were bisected, with one half stored in RNAlater at -80 degrees C and the other half sent for histology. This clonotype was sampled from a man in his forties with primary liver carcinoma and hepatitis B virus infection. The sample taken for sequencing was tumor-adjacent normal liver tissue. The chain joins TRBV7-8 to TRBJ2-4, with 10 bases in between that match TRBD2. The nucleotide sequence reads as follows: TGTGTCAACAGCTTAGAGATAGCGGGAGGTACCATTCAGTACTTC. This is translated as CVNSLEIAGGTIQYF. Reference TRBV7-8 and TRBJ2-4 proteins supply the regions before and after the CDR3; the full variable domain is: GAGVSQSPRYKVAKRGQDVALRCDPISGHVSLFWYQQALGQGPEFLTYFQNEAQLDKSGLPSDRFFAERPEGSVSTLKIQRTQQEDSAVYLCVNSLEIAGGTIQYFGAGTRLSVL.